Below, 10 T cell receptor beta chains from the same sample are listed, as sequenced in a study of cytomegalovirus exposure and HLA in healthy donors. Use of 60 Vbeta and 13 Jbeta primers characterized the PCR. TCRdb's table, derived via immunoSEQ multiplex PCR, lists solely in-frame clones and lacks some. The sample has fewer than 200,000 clones. Material for sequencing was PBMCs. These receptors were obtained from a man in his thirties or forties in good health and CMV-seronegative.

V gene TRBV27 combines with J gene TRBJ1-5; 9 nucleotides match TRBD1. V shed 5 bases and J 4 bases; nucleotides not matched to a gene: 6. The CDR3 covers 15 residues. The germline gives CDR1 MNHEY, CDR2 SMNVEV (reference sequence). The CDR3 DNA is TGTGCCAGCAGTGCGGGACAGGGTTGGAATCAGCCCCAGCATTTT. Amino acid sequence: CASSAGQGWNQPQHF.

V is TRBV9 and J is TRBJ1-6; 8 bases match TRBD1. The CDR3 has 17 amino acids. The V segment lost 4 bases and the J segment 8 bases; nucleotides outside the gene matches: 14. Germline V CDR1 and CDR2: SGDLS, YYNGEE. This CDR3 is CASSQTSGQESHSPLHF. CDR3 in DNA: TGTGCCAGCAGCCAAACCTCGGGACAGGAGTCCCATTCACCCCTCCACTTT.

This rearrangement joins TRBV7-8 to TRBJ2-3; 7 nucleotides agree with TRBD2. Germline V gene sequence: CDR1 SGHVS, CDR2 FQNEAQ. The V gene end was trimmed by 4 bases and the J gene end by 1 base; junction bases not matched to a gene: 5. CDR3 length: 15 amino acids. Here the CDR3 DNA reads TGTGCCAGCAGCTGGTCGGCGGGGGGCACAGATACGCAGTATTTT. It codes for CASSWSAGGTDTQYF.

The chain couples TRBV9 to TRBJ1-1, with D tentatively TRBD1 (5 bases). The CDR3 loop spans 14 amino acids. Between the trimmed V and J ends, which lost 0 bases and 5 bases, there was a span of 11 bases. Germline CDR1 reads SGDLS; CDR2 reads YYNGEE. In nucleotides, the CDR3 is TGTGCCAGCAGCGTAGTAACAGGCATTACTGAAGCTTTCTTT. It yields the protein CASSVVTGITEAFF.

The chain is built from TRBV10-3 and TRBJ2-7; 8 bases are shared with TRBD1. Germline V lookup: CDR1 ENHRY, CDR2 SYGVKD. This CDR3 has 15 amino acids. Trimming at V came to 0 bases and at J to 3 bases, leaving 4 bases not matched to a gene. CDR3 region: CAISESTGAGYEQYF. The CDR3 DNA sequence: TGTGCCATCAGTGAGTCGACAGGGGCTGGCTACGAGCAGTACTTC.

The V gene is TRBV10-1, the J gene TRBJ1-5; D remains unclear. The CDR3 spans 12 residues. Germline CDR1 and CDR2: WNHNN and SYGVQD (reference sequence). The V end lost 2 bases, the J end lost 6 bases, and 5 bases lay between the germline ends. For the CDR3, the DNA is TGCGCCAGCAGTGAGGGAGGTCAGCCCCAGCATTTT. Its translation: CASSEGGQPQHF.

The chain links TRBV30 to TRBJ1-1; the D gene is possibly TRBD1 (6 bases). V was pared by 2 bases and J by 3 bases, with 10 bases between. This CDR3 is built from 13 residues. CDR1 is GTSNPN and CDR2 is SVGIG in the germline V gene (reference sequence). CDR3 region: CAWSSQGYTEAFF. CDR3 in DNA: TGTGCCTGGAGTTCCCAGGGGTACACTGAAGCTTTCTTT.

The rearrangement links TRBV5-1 to TRBJ2-1; possibly TRBD1 for D (5 bases). Trimming took off 1 base at V and 3 bases at J, with 8 bases between the two ends. Germline-derived CDR1 and CDR2 are SGHRS and YFSETQ. This CDR3 has 14 amino acids. The DNA of the CDR3 is TGCGCCAGCAGCTTGCAACAGGACTACAATGAGCAGTTCTTC. This gives the protein CASSLQQDYNEQFF.

The chain uses TRBV28 and TRBJ1-5, with D perhaps matching TRBD1 (6 bases). The CDR3 has 13 residues. CDR1 MDHEN and CDR2 SYDVKM come from the germline V gene. Trimming left V 5 bases short and J 5 bases short, with 10 bases between. The CDR3 loop is CASSLTGYQPQHF. The CDR3 DNA is TGTGCCAGCAGTCTCACAGGGTATCAGCCCCAGCATTTT.

The chain recombines TRBV6-1 with TRBJ2-5; tentatively, D is TRBD2 (7 bases). Trimming removed 4 bases at V and 5 bases at J, with 11 bases between. CDR3 length: 13 residues. From germline, CDR1 is MNHNS and CDR2 SASEGT. This CDR3 is CASSAGGQETQYF. CDR3 nucleotides: TGTGCCAGCAGTGCGGGGGGCCAGGAGACCCAGTACTTC.